A selection of T cell receptor beta chains follows, all from one sample in a study of T cells in Graves' hyperthyroidism and ophthalmopathy. Each CDR3 protein is one row after TCRdb ran MiXCR on the multiplex PCR reads. The sample lists hundreds of thousands of distinct CDR3 sequences, around 15% occurring once. Sequences were obtained from blood. Receptor source: a young woman with Graves' hyperthyroidism. Both conserved end residues are part of each CDR3. The D gene is left open where the match is weak. The listing skips clone size in some rows; elsewhere it reads once, few, many or a size class.

TRBV24-1,-,TRBJ2-5,-,CATSDSGRIQETQYF,TGTGCCACCAGTGATTCCGGACGGATCCAAGAGACCCAGTACTTC
TRBV4-3,TRBD1,TRBJ2-5,few,CASSQETGLEETQYF,TGCGCCAGCAGCCAGGAGACAGGGTTGGAAGAGACCCAGTACTTC
TRBV20-1,-,TRBJ2-5,many,CSAQGRAGLLQETQYF,TGCAGTGCTCAAGGGCGGGCAGGGCTACTTCAAGAGACCCAGTACTTC
TRBV7-2,-,TRBJ2-1,many,CASSFIGRGEQFF,TGTGCCAGCAGCTTCATCGGGAGAGGTGAGCAGTTCTTC
TRBV20-1,TRBD1,TRBJ2-7,-,CSAPNLQGRLYEQYF,TGCAGTGCCCCAAACTTACAGGGGCGACTCTACGAGCAGTACTTC
TRBV30,-,TRBJ1-4,many,CAWARTGKLFF,TGTGCCTGGGCCCGAACAGGAAAACTGTTTTTT
TRBV6-1,TRBD2,TRBJ2-7,few,CASSSRGRALYEQYF,TGTGCCAGCAGCTCCCGTGGGAGGGCCCTATACGAGCAGTACTTC
TRBV2,-,TRBJ2-7,-,CASSDGQYYEQYF,TGTGCCAGCAGTGACGGGCAGTACTACGAGCAGTACTTC
TRBV28,-,TRBJ2-7,many,CASSPPGTGSSEQYF,TGTGCCAGCAGTCCTCCCGGGACGGGCAGTTCGGAGCAGTACTTC
TRBV18,TRBD1,TRBJ2-7,many,CASSPGTGYYEQYF,TGTGCCAGCTCACCCGGGACAGGGTACTACGAGCAGTACTTC
TRBV20-1,-,TRBJ2-5,many,CSAPNVETQYF,TGCAGTGCTCCTAACGTGGAGACCCAGTACTTC
TRBV5-5,-,TRBJ2-1,many,CASKARERNEQFF,TGTGCCAGCAAGGCCCGAGAACGGAATGAGCAGTTCTTC
TRBV20-1,TRBD1,TRBJ2-1,few,CSAREGTGADNEQFF,TGCAGTGCTAGAGAGGGGACAGGGGCCGACAATGAGCAGTTCTTC